This entry lists 31 T cell receptor beta chains sequenced from one sample in a study of blood T cell repertoires in COVID-19. The table came from immunoSEQ multiplex PCR; TCRdb's copy has only in-frame clones and leaves some out. The repertoire holds about 130,000 clones, with about 85% as singletons. The sequencing input was peripheral blood. The receptors originated from a man in his forties with active or convalescent COVID-19.

The chain couples TRBV30 to TRBJ2-7; a weak D match, TRBD2 (6 bases). Germline values: CDR1 GTSNPN, CDR2 SVGIG (reference sequence). Between the trimmed V and J ends, which lost 2 bases and 3 bases, there was a span of 11 bases. This CDR3 region has 13 residues. The CDR3 DNA follows: TGTGCCTGGAGTATCGGGACTTTCTACGAGCAGTACTTC. It encodes CAWSIGTFYEQYF.

The J gene is TRBJ1-1, the V gene TRBV7-8; D may be TRBD1 (5 bases). CDR1 and CDR2 (germline): SGHVS, FQNEAQ. Trimming left V 6 bases short and J 6 bases short, with 17 bases between. The CDR3 covers 14 residues. CDR3 nucleotides: TGTGCCAGCAGTCGGATCCAGGGTTTGGCTGAAGCTTTCTTT. It codes for CASSRIQGLAEAFF.

The chain uses TRBV6-6 and TRBJ1-5; D might be TRBD1 (5 bases). V was shortened by 4 bases and J by 1 base, with 8 bases between the two germline ends. CDR3 size: 14 residues. Germline loops: CDR1 MNHNY, CDR2 SVGAGI (reference sequence). This chain's CDR3 is CASSFGGSNQPQHF. DNA for the CDR3: TGTGCCAGCAGTTTCGGGGGAAGCAATCAGCCCCAGCATTTT.

The chain carries TRBV18 and TRBJ2-7; the match to TRBD1 covers 8 bases. The germline V gene has CDR1 KGHSH and CDR2 LQKENI. CDR3 length: 14 residues. J lost 2 bases, V lost 1 base, and 1 base had no gene match. CDR3 nucleotides: TGTGCCAGCTCACCACAGACAGGGGCCTACGAGCAGTACTTC. Translation: CASSPQTGAYEQYF.

In this sample, this clone turned up a few times. The chain couples TRBV11-2 to TRBJ1-2, with D tentatively TRBD1 (6 bases). Trimming took off 4 bases at V and 2 bases at J, with 11 bases between the two ends. The V gene's germline CDR1 is SGHAT and CDR2 FQNNGV. The CDR3 loop spans 14 amino acids. In nucleotides, the CDR3 is TGTGCCAGCAGCTCCGGACAGTGGAACTATGGCTACACCTTC. It codes for CASSSGQWNYGYTF.

The CDR3 nucleotides read TGTGCCAGTAGCCGATTCGCGGGGTCCTACAATGAGCAGTTCTTC. It yields the protein CASSRFAGSYNEQFF. This rearrangement joins TRBV19 to TRBJ2-1, with D possibly TRBD2 on 6 matching bases. The CDR3 has 15 residues. In germline, CDR1 is LNHDA, CDR2 SQIVND (reference sequence). V lost 6 bases, J lost 1 base, and 13 bases lay in between.

This chain uses TRBV9 with TRBJ1-6; no clear D. V lost 0 bases and J lost 0, with 10 bases in between. Germline V gene data show CDR1 as SGDLS and CDR2 as YYNGEE. The CDR3 is made up of 17 amino acids. CDR3: CASSVESASSYNSPLHF. CDR3 in DNA: TGTGCCAGCAGCGTAGAGTCCGCGAGCTCCTATAATTCACCCCTCCACTTT.

V usage is TRBV6-5 and J usage is TRBJ2-3; possibly TRBD1 for D (5 bases). Germline CDR1 MNHEY, CDR2 SVGAGI. The CDR3 runs to 16 residues. Trimming took off 0 bases at V and 1 base at J, with 11 bases between the two ends. This chain's CDR3 is CASSYSGSRGTDTQYF. For the CDR3, the DNA is TGTGCCAGCAGTTACTCGGGGTCCAGGGGCACAGATACGCAGTATTTT.

This chain uses TRBV7-3 with TRBJ2-1; tentatively, D is TRBD2 (6 bases). V was clipped by 5 bases and J by 5 bases, with 16 bases between them. The CDR3 consists of 15 residues. Looked up from germline, CDR1 is SGHTA and CDR2 is FQGTGA. CDR3 loop: CASSQLGGPNNEQFF. In DNA form, the CDR3 reads TGTGCCAGCAGCCAATTGGGGGGTCCCAACAATGAGCAGTTCTTC.

J is TRBJ2-1 and V is TRBV19; the D is unclear. Germline CDR1 is LNHDA and CDR2 is SQIVND (reference sequence). The CDR3 covers 11 residues. Trimming removed 7 bases from V and 10 bases from J, with 11 bases in between. In DNA, the CDR3 is TGTGCCAGTACCAATTGGGCAGAGCAGTTCTTC. It encodes CASTNWAEQFF.

J is TRBJ2-7 and V is TRBV5-6; 7 bases align to TRBD1. Per germline, CDR1 SGHDT and CDR2 YYEEEE. The CDR3 runs to 13 residues. V lost 5 bases and J lost 1; bases outside the gene matches: 3. For the CDR3, the DNA is TGTGCCAGCAGAGACAGGGTTTCCTACGAGCAGTACTTC. Encoded protein: CASRDRVSYEQYF.

The chain carries TRBV5-5 and TRBJ2-2, with D maybe TRBD1 (6 bases). This CDR3 region has 14 residues. CDR1 is SGHKS, CDR2 YYEKEE, per germline (reference sequence). The germline V and J ends were trimmed by 4 bases and 8 bases, with 15 bases remaining between them. The CDR3 sequence: CASSPGTTWGELFF. The CDR3 DNA follows: TGTGCCAGCAGCCCTGGGACAACCTGGGGGGAGCTGTTTTTT.

The chain employs TRBV7-9 and TRBJ1-2, with 11 bases fitting TRBD1. CDR1 and CDR2 from the germline V gene are SEHNR and FQNEAQ (reference sequence). V trimming: 5 bases; J trimming: 5 bases; junction bases outside the gene matches: 7. CDR3 length: 15 residues. The CDR3 region is CASSPRDRGGYGYTF. CDR3 DNA: TGTGCCAGCAGCCCCCGGGACAGGGGGGGATATGGCTACACCTTC.

The V gene is TRBV7-3, the J gene TRBJ2-3; D unresolved. Trimming removed 2 bases from V and 2 bases from J, with 5 bases in between. Germline V lookup: CDR1 SGHTA, CDR2 FQGTGA. The CDR3 consists of 13 residues. The CDR3 nucleotides read TGTGCCAGCAGCTTACCTCCCACAGATACGCAGTATTTT. It encodes CASSLPPTDTQYF. The whole variable domain, filled in from reference TRBV7-3 and TRBJ2-3, reads GAGVSQTPSNKVTEKGKYVELRCDPISGHTALYWYRQSLGQGPEFLIYFQGTGAADDSGLPNDRFFAVRPEGSVSTLKIQRTERGDSAVYLCASSLPPTDTQYFGPGTRLTVL.

This clone has more than one count but fewer than ten. The chain couples TRBV12-3 or TRBV12-4 to TRBJ1-2, with a possible D match to TRBD1 (6 bases). CDR3 length equals 13 residues. Trimming shortened V by 6 bases and J by 3 bases, and 11 bases separated the two germline ends. The CDR3 nucleotides read TGTGCCAGCAGGCCGGACAGTTACTATGGCTACACCTTC. Its protein is CASRPDSYYGYTF.

This clone appeared once. V and J are TRBV5-1 and TRBJ2-5; D is possibly TRBD2 (7 bases). Germline V gene lookup returns CDR1 SGHRS and CDR2 YFSETQ. CDR3 size: 15 residues. The ends were cut back, 4 bases at V and 2 bases at J, with 15 bases in the middle. The CDR3 sequence: CASSLSRGAQETQYF. DNA of the CDR3: TGCGCCAGCAGCCTCAGCCGGGGGGCACAAGAGACCCAGTACTTC. Looking up the rest from reference TRBV5-1 and TRBJ2-5 gives the full variable domain: KAGVTQTPRYLIKTRGQQVTLSCSPISGHRSVSWYQQTPGQGLQFLFEYFSETQRNKGNFPGRFSGRQFSNSRSEMNVSTLELGDSALYLCASSLSRGAQETQYFGPGTRLLVL.

The V call is TRBV7-2, the J call TRBJ2-7; the D is unclear. This CDR3 is 13 amino acids long. Germline V gene data show CDR1 as SGHTA and CDR2 as FQGNSA. V lost 3 bases and J lost 2, with 8 bases in between. CDR3 protein: CASSFQRTYEQYF. CDR3 nucleotide sequence: TGTGCCAGCAGCTTTCAGCGAACCTACGAGCAGTACTTC.

This chain uses TRBV5-1 with TRBJ2-3; D possibly corresponds to TRBD2 (6 bases). Between the trimmed V and J ends, which lost 5 bases and 0 bases, there was a span of 10 bases. The CDR3 has 14 residues. CDR1 is SGHRS and CDR2 is YFSETQ in the germline V gene. As DNA, the CDR3 is TGCGCCAGCAGGATAAGCGGGAGCACAGATACGCAGTATTTT. This sequence encodes CASRISGSTDTQYF.

The chain is built from TRBV30 and TRBJ2-4; D is undetermined. The CDR3 totals 15 residues. Deletions cut 4 bases from V and 5 bases from J, with 18 bases between. Germline values: CDR1 GTSNPN, CDR2 SVGIG (reference sequence). The CDR3 loop is CAWKLSSPLQNIQYF. As DNA, the CDR3 is TGTGCCTGGAAACTGAGCTCTCCACTCCAAAACATTCAGTACTTC.

The CDR3 DNA reads as TGCGCCAGCAGCAGAGGGTCCCTCACTGAAGCTTTCTTT. Its protein product is CASSRGSLTEAFF. V is TRBV10-1 and J is TRBJ1-1; unclear D gene. V dropped 6 bases and J dropped 4 bases, with 12 bases sitting between them. Germline V gene sequence: CDR1 WNHNN, CDR2 SYGVQD (reference sequence). The CDR3 is 13 amino acids.

The genes are TRBV11-3 and TRBJ2-5; D remains unclear. CDR3 length: 13 residues. The V gene's germline CDR1 is SGHNT and CDR2 YENEEA. V was cut by 4 bases and J by 1 base, with 7 bases left in between. CDR3 DNA: TGTGCCAGCAGCTCCTCCTCCCAAGAGACCCAGTACTTC. Translated: CASSSSSQETQYF.

The V gene is TRBV12-3 or TRBV12-4, the J gene TRBJ2-7; D might be TRBD1 (5 bases). The CDR3 loop spans 13 amino acids. Deletions cut 3 bases from V and 3 bases from J, with 9 bases between. The CDR3 protein is CASSLGQRYEQYF. In nucleotides, the CDR3 is TGTGCCAGCAGTTTGGGGCAGCGCTACGAGCAGTACTTC.

The chain couples TRBV6-5 to TRBJ2-5; possibly TRBD2 for D (5 bases). V dropped 5 bases and J dropped 0 bases, with 13 bases sitting between them. This CDR3 contains 15 residues. The germline CDR1 and CDR2 sequences are MNHEY and SVGAGI. The chain's CDR3 is CASSISGYDQETQYF. The CDR3 nucleotides read TGTGCCAGCAGTATCAGCGGATACGACCAAGAGACCCAGTACTTC.

The chain links TRBV4-1 to TRBJ1-2; D may be TRBD1 (6 bases). V shed 0 bases and J shed 7 bases, with 15 bases lying between them. This CDR3 has 15 residues. The germline V gene encodes CDR1 MGHRA and CDR2 YSYEKL. CDR3 coding DNA: TGCGCCAGCAGCCAAGATAGGCACAGGGCCCCTGGCTACACCTTC. Translation gives CASSQDRHRAPGYTF.

The chain carries TRBV7-2 and TRBJ2-2, with D perhaps matching TRBD2 (5 bases). Trimming took 4 bases from V and 5 from J, leaving 11 bases between them. The germline CDR1 and CDR2 sequences are SGHTA and FQGNSA. The length of the CDR3 is 14 residues. The CDR3 spells CASSSKAGTGELFF. The CDR3 DNA sequence: TGTGCCAGCAGCTCCAAGGCGGGTACCGGGGAGCTGTTTTTT.

The J gene is TRBJ2-5, the V gene TRBV15, with TRBD1 matching 8 bases. CDR3 length equals 15 residues. V lost 6 bases, J lost 2 bases, and 8 bases stayed unmatched. CDR1 and CDR2 from the germline V gene are LNHNV and YYDKDF (reference sequence). CDR3 sequence: CATSSDRAFQETQYF. The CDR3 nucleotides are TGTGCCACCAGTTCGGACAGGGCCTTTCAAGAGACCCAGTACTTC.

The V call is TRBV7-8, the J call TRBJ2-3, with D possibly being TRBD2 (6 bases). Germline lookup yields CDR1 SGHVS and CDR2 FQNEAQ. This CDR3 has 15 amino acids. V gave up 5 bases and J gave up 4 bases, with 16 bases separating them. CDR3 coding DNA: TGTGCCAGCAGCCCGGGACTGTCCCCAGCAGATACGCAGTATTTT. Translating it yields CASSPGLSPADTQYF.

J is TRBJ2-7 and V is TRBV19; 9 nucleotides line up with TRBD1. Germline V gene data show CDR1 as LNHDA and CDR2 as SQIVND (reference sequence). The CDR3 consists of 15 residues. V lost 2 bases, J lost 3 bases, and 5 bases stayed unmatched. CDR3 nucleotide sequence: TGTGCCAGTAGTATATCCGGGACAGGGATCTACGAGCAGTACTTC. As protein: CASSISGTGIYEQYF.

The genes are TRBV13 and TRBJ1-1; no firm D call. The CDR3 totals 14 residues. The ends were cut back, 3 bases at V and 1 base at J, with 9 bases in the middle. Looked up from germline, CDR1 is PRHDT and CDR2 is FYEKMQ (reference sequence). This CDR3 reads CASSFQNRNTEAFF. The CDR3 nucleotides read TGTGCCAGCAGCTTCCAGAACAGGAACACTGAAGCTTTCTTT. Using reference TRBV13 and TRBJ1-1 for the parts outside the CDR3, the full variable domain is AAGVIQSPRHLIKEKRETATLKCYPIPRHDTVYWYQQGPGQDPQFLISFYEKMQSDKGSIPDRFSAQQFSDYHSELNMSSLELGDSALYFCASSFQNRNTEAFFGQGTRLTVV.

The genes are TRBV19 and TRBJ2-5; 8 positions match TRBD1. The CDR3 is 15 amino acids. Per germline, CDR1 LNHDA and CDR2 SQIVND (reference sequence). V shed 5 bases, J shed 2 bases, and the junction held 7 bases outside the gene matches. The CDR3 spells CASSRQGPLQETQYF. The CDR3, as DNA: TGTGCCAGTAGTCGACAGGGGCCTTTACAAGAGACCCAGTACTTC.

The chain couples TRBV7-9 to TRBJ2-4; 9 bases are a match to TRBD1. From germline, CDR1 is SEHNR and CDR2 FQNEAQ (reference sequence). The CDR3 consists of 18 residues. V shed 5 bases and J 0 bases; nucleotides not matched to a gene: 11. CDR3 nucleotide sequence: TGTGCCAGCAGCCTACGGACAGGGGCGGGATTAGCCAAAAACATTCAGTACTTC. As protein: CASSLRTGAGLAKNIQYF.